This T cell receptor (beta chain) was captured by sequencing in a study of blood T cell repertoires in COVID-19. The wider study: The United States, Italy and Spain provided the acute and convalescent COVID-19 samples. From T cells, B-cell-depleted T cells, or PBMCs came the material, which was cDNA or gDNA.

The method was immunoSEQ multiplex PCR; TCRdb's version includes in-frame clones alone and lacks a portion of them. Here the sample spans hundreds of thousands of clones, 70% to 90% being singletons. This clone was counted between two and nine times. This TCR came from a man between 70 and 80 years old with acute or convalescent COVID-19. Input material: peripheral blood.

In DNA, the CDR3 is TGTGCCAGCTCACCGGACCGTAGCGGGAGGCCGGGAGAGACCCAGTACTTC. It encodes CASSPDRSGRPGETQYF. J is TRBJ2-5 and V is TRBV18, with TRBD2 identical over 10 bases. The germline CDR1 and CDR2 sequences are KGHSH and LQKENI. This CDR3 comprises 17 residues. V shed 3 bases, J shed 4 bases, and the junction held 11 bases outside the gene matches.